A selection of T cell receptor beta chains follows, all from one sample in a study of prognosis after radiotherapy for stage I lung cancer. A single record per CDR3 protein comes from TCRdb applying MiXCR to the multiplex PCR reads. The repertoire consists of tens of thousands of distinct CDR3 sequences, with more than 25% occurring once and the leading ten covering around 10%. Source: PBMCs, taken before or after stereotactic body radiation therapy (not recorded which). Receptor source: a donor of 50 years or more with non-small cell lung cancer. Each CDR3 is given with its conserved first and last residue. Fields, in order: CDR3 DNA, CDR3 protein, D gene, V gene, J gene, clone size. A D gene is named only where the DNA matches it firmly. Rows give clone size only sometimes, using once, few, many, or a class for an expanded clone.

cdr3_nt: TGTGCCAGCAGTTCCCGAGGTCTCAATTCACCCCTCCACTTT
cdr3_aa: CASSSRGLNSPLHF
d_call: .
v_call: TRBV25-1
j_call: TRBJ1-6
clone_size: .

cdr3_nt: TGTGCCAGCAAATTAGCGGGAGCCTCCTACAATGAGCAGTTCTTC
cdr3_aa: CASKLAGASYNEQFF
d_call: TRBD2
v_call: TRBV12-3/TRBV12-4
j_call: TRBJ2-1
clone_size: many

cdr3_nt: TGTGCCAAGGGGGAAGCGAACACCGGGGAGCTGTTTTTT
cdr3_aa: CAKGEANTGELFF
d_call: .
v_call: TRBV30
j_call: TRBJ2-2
clone_size: many

cdr3_nt: TGTGCCAGCAGTTACTCGGGGCTAGGAATAGAGACCCAGTACTTC
cdr3_aa: CASSYSGLGIETQYF
d_call: .
v_call: TRBV6-5
j_call: TRBJ2-5
clone_size: many

cdr3_nt: TGCAGTGCTAGTGGCCCTAGCGGGGGGGCTTACAATGAGCAGTTCTTC
cdr3_aa: CSASGPSGGAYNEQFF
d_call: TRBD2
v_call: TRBV20-1
j_call: TRBJ2-1
clone_size: many

cdr3_nt: TGTGCCAGCAGAGGACAGGGGACTAATGAAAAACTGTTTTTT
cdr3_aa: CASRGQGTNEKLFF
d_call: TRBD1
v_call: TRBV6-1
j_call: TRBJ1-4
clone_size: many

cdr3_nt: TGTGCCAGCAGTTTGGACAGTAATCAGCCCCAGCATTTT
cdr3_aa: CASSLDSNQPQHF
d_call: .
v_call: TRBV28
j_call: TRBJ1-5
clone_size: many

cdr3_nt: TGTGCCAACAGCCCAGGGGGAGCGAGTGGCTACACCTTC
cdr3_aa: CANSPGGASGYTF
d_call: TRBD1
v_call: TRBV3-1
j_call: TRBJ1-2
clone_size: .

cdr3_nt: TGTGCCAGCAGATCCCCGGGACAGGGAATGGACACTGAAGCTTTCTTT
cdr3_aa: CASRSPGQGMDTEAFF
d_call: TRBD1
v_call: TRBV6-2/TRBV6-3
j_call: TRBJ1-1
clone_size: .

cdr3_nt: TGTGCCAGCAGTGAAGTGGGAGGTCAAGAGACCCAGTACTTC
cdr3_aa: CASSEVGGQETQYF
d_call: .
v_call: TRBV2
j_call: TRBJ2-5
clone_size: many

cdr3_nt: TGCAGTGCTGAAGGGGCCCGGGAGGGCCAGGGCACAGATACGCAGTATTTT
cdr3_aa: CSAEGAREGQGTDTQYF
d_call: TRBD2
v_call: TRBV20-1
j_call: TRBJ2-3
clone_size: medium-sized

cdr3_nt: TGCAGCGTTGGAGGCCTAGCGGGAACCTCCTACAATGAGCAGTTCTTC
cdr3_aa: CSVGGLAGTSYNEQFF
d_call: TRBD2
v_call: TRBV29-1
j_call: TRBJ2-1
clone_size: many

cdr3_nt: TGTGCCAGCTCACCACGTAGCGGGGGGGTCGGCTACGAGCAGTACTTC
cdr3_aa: CASSPRSGGVGYEQYF
d_call: TRBD2
v_call: TRBV18
j_call: TRBJ2-7
clone_size: many

cdr3_nt: TGCAGTGCTAGTGGTCTAGCGGGTGCAGATACGCAGTATTTT
cdr3_aa: CSASGLAGADTQYF
d_call: TRBD2
v_call: TRBV20-1
j_call: TRBJ2-3
clone_size: many

cdr3_nt: TGTGCCAGCAGCTTGACCATATCAACCAGGAATGAGCAGTTCTTC
cdr3_aa: CASSLTISTRNEQFF
d_call: .
v_call: TRBV11-2
j_call: TRBJ2-1
clone_size: many

cdr3_nt: TGTGCCAGCACCATACCCGGACAGTTGAACACTGAAGCTTTCTTT
cdr3_aa: CASTIPGQLNTEAFF
d_call: .
v_call: TRBV28
j_call: TRBJ1-1
clone_size: many

cdr3_nt: TGTGCCAGCAGCTTAGGCAGGGGGAGCACTGAAGCTTTCTTT
cdr3_aa: CASSLGRGSTEAFF
d_call: TRBD1
v_call: TRBV11-2
j_call: TRBJ1-1
clone_size: many

cdr3_nt: TGCGCCAGCCAGCGGGGGGGAGGCTACTACAATGAGAAGTTCTTC
cdr3_aa: CASQRGGGYYNEKFF
d_call: TRBD2
v_call: TRBV4-1
j_call: TRBJ2-1
clone_size: once

cdr3_nt: TGTGCCAGCACCATGCATGGGGGAGGCTACACCTTC
cdr3_aa: CASTMHGGGYTF
d_call: .
v_call: TRBV12-3/TRBV12-4
j_call: TRBJ1-2
clone_size: many

cdr3_nt: TGTGCCAGCAGCCCGGGCGAGACGGGCACAGATACGCAGTATTTT
cdr3_aa: CASSPGETGTDTQYF
d_call: .
v_call: TRBV4-2
j_call: TRBJ2-3
clone_size: .

cdr3_nt: TGTGCCAGCAGCCCTAATGCCTACGAGCAGTACTTC
cdr3_aa: CASSPNAYEQYF
d_call: .
v_call: TRBV11-1
j_call: TRBJ2-7
clone_size: many

cdr3_nt: TGTGCCACCAGTGACGGTCTCCAGCCCCAGCATTTT
cdr3_aa: CATSDGLQPQHF
d_call: .
v_call: TRBV24-1
j_call: TRBJ1-5
clone_size: many

cdr3_nt: TGTGCCAGCAGCTTACCGATAAACAATGAGCAGTTCTTC
cdr3_aa: CASSLPINNEQFF
d_call: .
v_call: TRBV7-9
j_call: TRBJ2-1
clone_size: many